This TCR beta chain derives from a study of shared clonotypes between healthy human individuals. Study results and limitations: It was expected that sequencing depth would affect clonotype sharing among donors. Since donors were few, the genetic and exposure-history diversity represented was limited.

This clone was recorded at least ten times. Antigen specificity is unknown. Unsorted material relied on tens of millions of PBMCs as the source of genomic DNA. This CDR3 region has 13 residues. The V end lost 9 bases, the J end lost 0 bases, and 11 bases lay between the germline ends. The germline CDR1 and CDR2 sequences are KGHSH and LQKENI. The team ran DNA from unsorted PBMCs on ten immunoSEQ deep assay plates for sequencing. The assay was immunoSEQ multiplex PCR, and TCRdb's table has in-frame clones only and misses some. The sample includes about 490,000 clones, more than 75% seen only once; the top ten take about 11%.

The source of this sequence is a middle-aged woman in good health. Some clones in this sample may be carry-over from other donors' samples. The chain links TRBV18 to TRBJ1-1; a weak D match, TRBD1 (6 bases). Sample: PBMCs. The CDR3 sequence: CASQGQVNTEAFF. CDR3 in DNA: TGTGCCAGTCAGGGGCAGGTGAACACTGAAGCTTTCTTT. The whole variable domain, filled in from reference TRBV18 and TRBJ1-1, reads NAGVMQNPRHLVRRRGQEARLRCSPMKGHSHVYWYRQLPEEGLKFMVYLQKENIIDESGMPKERFSAEFPKEGPSILRIQQVVRGDSAAYFCASQGQVNTEAFFGQGTRLTVV.